This TCR beta chain was observed in a study of cytomegalovirus exposure and HLA in healthy donors. Whole-study findings and limits: In a later analysis, TCR beta V- and J-gene trimming showed a link to a missense DCLRE1C variant. Among TCR sequences, most were rare, though some public TCRs appeared in many donors.

Amplification used 60 Vbeta primers and 13 Jbeta primers. Sequencing was performed with immunoSEQ multiplex PCR; in TCRdb, only in-frame clones are kept and a portion is missing. Seen here are about 65,000 clones, around 62% observed once, and the top ten hold roughly 3.1%. Each of the donors was a healthy bone marrow donor. V gave up 4 bases and J gave up 6 bases, with 14 bases separating them. The CDR3 has 14 residues. CDR1 SGHTS and CDR2 YDEGEE come from the germline V gene. This clone was counted once. Its antigen is not identified. The chain has TRBV5-8 and TRBJ2-1; tentative D call: TRBD1 (6 bases). The sample taken for sequencing was PBMCs. The clonotype comes from a man aged 25 to 45 in good health and CMV-seronegative. CDR3 DNA: TGTGCCAGCAGCCCCTGGGACAACCGCAATGAGCAGTTCTTC. Translation gives CASSPWDNRNEQFF.